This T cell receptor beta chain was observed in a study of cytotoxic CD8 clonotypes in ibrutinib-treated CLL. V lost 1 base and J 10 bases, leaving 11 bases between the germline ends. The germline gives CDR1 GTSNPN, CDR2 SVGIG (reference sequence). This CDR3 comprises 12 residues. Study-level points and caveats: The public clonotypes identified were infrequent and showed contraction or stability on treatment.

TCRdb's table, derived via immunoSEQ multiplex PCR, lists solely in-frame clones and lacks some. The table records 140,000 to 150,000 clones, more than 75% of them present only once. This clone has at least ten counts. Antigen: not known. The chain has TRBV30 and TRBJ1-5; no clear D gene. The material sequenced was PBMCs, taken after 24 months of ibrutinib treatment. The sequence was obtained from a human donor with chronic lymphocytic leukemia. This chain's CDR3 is CAWSAPRAPQHF. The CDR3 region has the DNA TGTGCCTGGAGTGCCCCACGGGCTCCCCAGCATTTT. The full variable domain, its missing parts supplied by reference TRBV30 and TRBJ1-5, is SQTIHQWPATLVQPVGSPLSLECTVEGTSNPNLYWYRQAAGRGLQLLFYSVGIGQISSEVPQNLSASRPQDRQFILSSKKLLLSDSGFYLCAWSAPRAPQHFGDGTRLSIL.